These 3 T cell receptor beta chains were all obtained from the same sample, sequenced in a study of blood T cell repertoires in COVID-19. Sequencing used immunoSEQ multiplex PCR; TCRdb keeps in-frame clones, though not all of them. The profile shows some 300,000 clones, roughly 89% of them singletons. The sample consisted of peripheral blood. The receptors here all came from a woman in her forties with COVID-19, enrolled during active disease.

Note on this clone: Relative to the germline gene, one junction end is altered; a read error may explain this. In DNA, the CDR3 is TGTGCTAGCAGCTGGACAGCCCAAGAGACCCAGTACTTC. Protein: CASSWTAQETQYF. This chain joins TRBV7-7 and TRBJ2-5; possible D gene TRBD1, 6 bases. The CDR3 spans 13 residues. Germline CDR1 SSHAT, CDR2 FNYEAQ (reference sequence).

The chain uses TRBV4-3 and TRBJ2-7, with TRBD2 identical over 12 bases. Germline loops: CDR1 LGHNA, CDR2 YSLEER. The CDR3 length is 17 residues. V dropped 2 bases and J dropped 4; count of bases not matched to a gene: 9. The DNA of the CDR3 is TGCGCCAGCAGCCAACGGACTAGCGGGAATAGTCCTTACGAGCAGTACTTC. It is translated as CASSQRTSGNSPYEQYF.

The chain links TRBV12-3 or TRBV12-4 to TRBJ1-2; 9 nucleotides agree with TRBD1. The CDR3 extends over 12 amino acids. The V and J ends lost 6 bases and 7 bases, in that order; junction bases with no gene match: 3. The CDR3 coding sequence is TGTGCCAGCAGCACGGACAGGGGTGGCTACACCTTC. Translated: CASSTDRGGYTF.